Given below is one T cell receptor beta chain in context. This table comes from immunoSEQ multiplex PCR, and its TCRdb copy is limited to in-frame clones, with some not included. The sample includes some 90,000 clones, 87% of them seen just once. The entry originates in a study of OX40 agonist ivuxolimab in advanced cancers. The CDR3 extends over 13 amino acids. Trimming shortened V by 2 bases and J by 5 bases, and 6 bases separated the two germline ends. CDR1 MNHEY and CDR2 SVGAGI come from the germline V gene. This specimen was CD4+ or CD8+ T cells sorted from blood, taken in a trial of the OX40 agonist ivuxolimab. The clonotype was recovered from an adult with an advanced solid tumor such as melanoma, head and neck, liver or kidney cancer. The V call is TRBV6-5, the J call TRBJ1-4; D not resolved. This CDR3 is CASSYTVNEKLFF. DNA for the CDR3: TGTGCCAGCAGTTACACTGTAAATGAAAAACTGTTTTTT.